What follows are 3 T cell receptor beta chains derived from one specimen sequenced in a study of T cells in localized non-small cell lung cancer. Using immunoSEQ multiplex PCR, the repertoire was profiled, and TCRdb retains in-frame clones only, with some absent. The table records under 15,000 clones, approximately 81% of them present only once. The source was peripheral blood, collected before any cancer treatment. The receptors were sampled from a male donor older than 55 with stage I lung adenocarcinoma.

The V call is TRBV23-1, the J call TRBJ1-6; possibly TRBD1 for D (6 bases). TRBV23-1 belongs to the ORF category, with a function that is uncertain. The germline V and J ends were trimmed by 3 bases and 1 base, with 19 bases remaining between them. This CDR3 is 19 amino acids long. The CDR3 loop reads CASSHTWLKTGSYNSPLHF. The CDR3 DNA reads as TGCGCCAGCAGTCATACCTGGCTAAAAACAGGGTCCTATAATTCACCCCTCCACTTT.

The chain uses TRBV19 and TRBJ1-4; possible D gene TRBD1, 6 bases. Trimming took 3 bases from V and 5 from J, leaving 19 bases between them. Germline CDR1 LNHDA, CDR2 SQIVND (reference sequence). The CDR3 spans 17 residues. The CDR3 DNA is TGTGCCAGTAGTATTTCCCGCCTCAGGGGTCGGAATGAAAAACTGTTTTTT. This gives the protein CASSISRLRGRNEKLFF.

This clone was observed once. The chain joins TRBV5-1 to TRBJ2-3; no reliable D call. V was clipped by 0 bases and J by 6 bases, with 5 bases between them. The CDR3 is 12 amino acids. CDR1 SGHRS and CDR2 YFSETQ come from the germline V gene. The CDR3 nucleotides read TGCGCCAGCAGCTTGGAGAGTGATACGCAGTATTTT. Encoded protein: CASSLESDTQYF. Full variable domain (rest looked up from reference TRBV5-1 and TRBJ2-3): KAGVTQTPRYLIKTRGQQVTLSCSPISGHRSVSWYQQTPGQGLQFLFEYFSETQRNKGNFPGRFSGRQFSNSRSEMNVSTLELGDSALYLCASSLESDTQYFGPGTRLTVL.